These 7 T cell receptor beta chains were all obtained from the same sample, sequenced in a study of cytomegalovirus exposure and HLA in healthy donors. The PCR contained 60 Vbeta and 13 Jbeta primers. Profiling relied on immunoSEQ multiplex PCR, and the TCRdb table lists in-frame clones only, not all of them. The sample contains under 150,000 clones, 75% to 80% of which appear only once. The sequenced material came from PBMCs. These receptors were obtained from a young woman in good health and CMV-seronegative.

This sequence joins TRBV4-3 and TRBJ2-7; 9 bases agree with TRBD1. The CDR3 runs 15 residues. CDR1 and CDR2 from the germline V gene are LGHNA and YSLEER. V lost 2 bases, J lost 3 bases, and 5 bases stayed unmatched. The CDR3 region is CASSQYRDRVYEQYF. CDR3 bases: TGCGCCAGCAGCCAATACCGGGACAGGGTCTACGAGCAGTACTTC.

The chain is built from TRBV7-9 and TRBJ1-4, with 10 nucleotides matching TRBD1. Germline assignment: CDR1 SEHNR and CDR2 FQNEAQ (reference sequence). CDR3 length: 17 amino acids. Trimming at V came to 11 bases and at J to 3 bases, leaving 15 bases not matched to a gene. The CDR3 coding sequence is TGTGCCGCCAGACAGGGGGCCTTATCGGCCTCTAATGAAAAACTGTTTTTT. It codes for CAARQGALSASNEKLFF.

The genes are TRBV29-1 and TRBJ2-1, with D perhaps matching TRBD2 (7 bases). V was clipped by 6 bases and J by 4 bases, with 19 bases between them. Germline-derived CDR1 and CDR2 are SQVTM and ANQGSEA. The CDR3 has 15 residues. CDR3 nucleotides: TGCAGCGTCGCTAGGGGGGGGACGGAGTACAATGAGCAGTTCTTC. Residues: CSVARGGTEYNEQFF.

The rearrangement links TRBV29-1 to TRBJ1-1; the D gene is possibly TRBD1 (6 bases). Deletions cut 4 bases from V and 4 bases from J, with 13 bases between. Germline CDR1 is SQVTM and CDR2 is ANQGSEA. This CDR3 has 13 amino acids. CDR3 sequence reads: CSVVGATSTEAFF. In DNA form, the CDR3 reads TGCAGCGTTGTGGGGGCGACAAGCACTGAAGCTTTCTTT.

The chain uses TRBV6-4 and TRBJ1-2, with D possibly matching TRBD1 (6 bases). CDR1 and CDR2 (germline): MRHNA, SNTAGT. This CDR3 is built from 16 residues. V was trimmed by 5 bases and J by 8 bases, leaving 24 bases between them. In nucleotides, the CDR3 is TGTGCCAGCAGTCCTGGAGTGGACAGACCAATCTTGGGCTACACCTTC. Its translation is CASSPGVDRPILGYTF.

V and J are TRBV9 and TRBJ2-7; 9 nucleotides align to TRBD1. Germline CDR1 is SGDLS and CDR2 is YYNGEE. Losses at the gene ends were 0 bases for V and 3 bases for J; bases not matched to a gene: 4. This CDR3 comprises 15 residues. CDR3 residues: CASSVATGGIYEQYF. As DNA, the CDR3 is TGTGCCAGCAGCGTAGCGACAGGGGGTATCTACGAGCAGTACTTC.

The CDR3, as DNA: TGTGCCAGTAGTATAGAACAGGGGAACGGCTATGGCTACACCTTC. Translated, it gives CASSIEQGNGYGYTF. The V and J genes are TRBV19 and TRBJ1-2; 7 positions match TRBD1. The CDR3 has 15 amino acids. V was clipped by 0 bases and J by 4 bases; unmatched bases: 5. Germline CDR1 reads LNHDA; CDR2 reads SQIVND (reference sequence).